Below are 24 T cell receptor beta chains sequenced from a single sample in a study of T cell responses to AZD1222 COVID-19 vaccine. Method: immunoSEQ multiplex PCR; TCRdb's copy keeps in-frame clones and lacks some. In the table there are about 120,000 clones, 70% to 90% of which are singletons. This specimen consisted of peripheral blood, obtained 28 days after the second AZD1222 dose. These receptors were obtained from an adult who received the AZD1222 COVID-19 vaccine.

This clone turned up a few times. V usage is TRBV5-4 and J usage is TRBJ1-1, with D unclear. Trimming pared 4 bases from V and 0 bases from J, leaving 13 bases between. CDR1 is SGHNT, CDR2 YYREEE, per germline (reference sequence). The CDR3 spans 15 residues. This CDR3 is CASSIRGPVNTEAFF. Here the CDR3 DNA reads TGTGCCAGCAGCATCCGGGGTCCCGTGAACACTGAAGCTTTCTTT.

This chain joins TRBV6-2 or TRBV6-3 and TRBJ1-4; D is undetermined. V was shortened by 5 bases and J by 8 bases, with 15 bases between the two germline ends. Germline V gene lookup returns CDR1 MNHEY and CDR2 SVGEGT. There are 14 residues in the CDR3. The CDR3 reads CASSRSEGWEKLFF. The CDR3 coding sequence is TGTGCCAGCAGTCGCTCGGAAGGTTGGGAAAAACTGTTTTTT.

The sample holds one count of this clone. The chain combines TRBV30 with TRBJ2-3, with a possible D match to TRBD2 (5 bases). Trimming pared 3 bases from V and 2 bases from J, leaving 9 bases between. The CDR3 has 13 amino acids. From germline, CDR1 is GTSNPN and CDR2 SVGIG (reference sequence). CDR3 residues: CAWSELDTDTQYF. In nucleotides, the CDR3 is TGTGCCTGGAGCGAACTAGACACAGATACGCAGTATTTT. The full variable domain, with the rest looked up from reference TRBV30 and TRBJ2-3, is SQTIHQWPATLVQPVGSPLSLECTVEGTSNPNLYWYRQAAGRGLQLLFYSVGIGQISSEVPQNLSASRPQDRQFILSSKKLLLSDSGFYLCAWSELDTDTQYFGPGTRLTVL.

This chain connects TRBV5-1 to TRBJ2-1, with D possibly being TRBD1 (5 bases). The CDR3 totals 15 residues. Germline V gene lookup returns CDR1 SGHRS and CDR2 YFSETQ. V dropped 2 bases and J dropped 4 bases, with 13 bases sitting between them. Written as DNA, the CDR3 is TGCGCCAGCAGCTTAAGACAGAGAGTTTACAATGAGCAGTTCTTC. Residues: CASSLRQRVYNEQFF.

DNA of the CDR3: TGTGCCACCAGTGATCCAGGGTCCCATCAGCCCCAGCATTTT. Translated, it gives CATSDPGSHQPQHF. J is TRBJ1-5 and V is TRBV24-1; D is possibly TRBD1 (5 bases). Germline V gene sequence: CDR1 KGHDR, CDR2 SFDVKD. Deletions cut 3 bases from V and 5 bases from J, with 10 bases between. This CDR3 comprises 14 residues.

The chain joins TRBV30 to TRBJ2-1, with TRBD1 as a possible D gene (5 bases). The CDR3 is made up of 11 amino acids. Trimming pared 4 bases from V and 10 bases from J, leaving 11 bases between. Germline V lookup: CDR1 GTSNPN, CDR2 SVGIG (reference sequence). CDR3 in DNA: TGTGCCTGGACAGGGTCGATCGAGCAGTTCTTC. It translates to CAWTGSIEQFF.

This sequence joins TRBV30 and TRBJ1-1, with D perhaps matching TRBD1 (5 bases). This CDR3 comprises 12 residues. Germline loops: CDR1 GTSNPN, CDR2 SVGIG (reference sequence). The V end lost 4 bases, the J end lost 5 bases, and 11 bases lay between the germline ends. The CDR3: CAWNQGETEAFF. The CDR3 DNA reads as TGTGCCTGGAATCAGGGTGAGACTGAAGCTTTCTTT.

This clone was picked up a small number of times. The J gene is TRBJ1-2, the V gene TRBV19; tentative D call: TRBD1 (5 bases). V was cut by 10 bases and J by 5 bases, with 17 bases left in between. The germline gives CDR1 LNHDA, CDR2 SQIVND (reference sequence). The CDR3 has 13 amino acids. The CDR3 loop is CATRTSTTYGYTF. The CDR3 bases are TGTGCCACCCGGACATCTACGACTTATGGCTACACCTTC.

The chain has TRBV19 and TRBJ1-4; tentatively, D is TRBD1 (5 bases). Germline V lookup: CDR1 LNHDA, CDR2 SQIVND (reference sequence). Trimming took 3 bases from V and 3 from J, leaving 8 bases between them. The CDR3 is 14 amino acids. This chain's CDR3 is CASSMGVANEKLFF. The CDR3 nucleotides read TGTGCCAGTAGTATGGGGGTGGCTAATGAAAAACTGTTTTTT.

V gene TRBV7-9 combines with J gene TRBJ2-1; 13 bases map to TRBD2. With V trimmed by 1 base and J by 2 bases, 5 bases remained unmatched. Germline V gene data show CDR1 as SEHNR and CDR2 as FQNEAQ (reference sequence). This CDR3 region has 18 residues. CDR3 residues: CASSLEVGTSGAYNEQFF. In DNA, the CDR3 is TGTGCCAGCAGCTTAGAAGTGGGGACTAGCGGGGCCTACAATGAGCAGTTCTTC.

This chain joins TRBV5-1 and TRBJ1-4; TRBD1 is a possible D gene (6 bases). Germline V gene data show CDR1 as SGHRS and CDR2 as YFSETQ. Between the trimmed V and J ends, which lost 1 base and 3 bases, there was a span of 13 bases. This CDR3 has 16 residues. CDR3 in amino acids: CASSLTGFGANEKLFF. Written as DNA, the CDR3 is TGCGCCAGCAGCTTGACAGGGTTCGGAGCTAATGAAAAACTGTTTTTT.

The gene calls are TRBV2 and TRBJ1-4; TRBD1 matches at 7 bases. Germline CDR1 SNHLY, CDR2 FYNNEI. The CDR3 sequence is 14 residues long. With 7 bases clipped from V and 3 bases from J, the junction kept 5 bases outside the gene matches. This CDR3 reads CASTLTGSNEKLFF. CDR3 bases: TGTGCCAGCACCTTGACAGGGTCTAATGAAAAACTGTTTTTT. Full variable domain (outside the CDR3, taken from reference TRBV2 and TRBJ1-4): EPEVTQTPSHQVTQMGQEVILRCVPISNHLYFYWYRQILGQKVEFLVSFYNNEISEKSEIFDDQFSVERPDGSNFTLKIRSTKLEDSAMYFCASTLTGSNEKLFFGSGTQLSVL.

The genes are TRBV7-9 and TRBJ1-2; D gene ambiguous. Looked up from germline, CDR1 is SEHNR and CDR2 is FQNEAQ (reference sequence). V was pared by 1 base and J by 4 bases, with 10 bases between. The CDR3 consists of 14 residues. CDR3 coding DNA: TGTGCCAGCAGCTTAGTAGGAGGGTCCTATGGCTACACCTTC. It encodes CASSLVGGSYGYTF.

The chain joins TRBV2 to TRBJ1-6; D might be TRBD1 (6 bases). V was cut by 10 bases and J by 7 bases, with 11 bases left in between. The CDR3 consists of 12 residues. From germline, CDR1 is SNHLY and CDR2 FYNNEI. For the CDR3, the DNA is TGTGCCACCGATAGGGGGAATTCACCCCTCCACTTT. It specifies CATDRGNSPLHF.

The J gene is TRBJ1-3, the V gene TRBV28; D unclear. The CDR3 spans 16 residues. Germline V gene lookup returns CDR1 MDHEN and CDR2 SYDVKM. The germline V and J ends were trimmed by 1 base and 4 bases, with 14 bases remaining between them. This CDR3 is CASSLYGMGGGNTIYF. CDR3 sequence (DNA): TGTGCCAGCAGTTTATATGGGATGGGCGGGGGAAACACCATATATTTT.

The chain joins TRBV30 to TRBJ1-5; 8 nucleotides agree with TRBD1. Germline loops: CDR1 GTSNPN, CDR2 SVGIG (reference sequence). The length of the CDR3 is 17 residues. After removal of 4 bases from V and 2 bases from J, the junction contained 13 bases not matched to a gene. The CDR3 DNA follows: TGTGCCTGGACCACCGGACAGGGAGCAATGGGCAATCAGCCCCAGCATTTT. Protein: CAWTTGQGAMGNQPQHF.

The CDR3 sequence is CASSYNGVNKNIQYF. As DNA, the CDR3 is TGTGCCAGCAGTTATAACGGGGTCAACAAAAACATTCAGTACTTC. The gene calls are TRBV6-2 or TRBV6-3 and TRBJ2-4, with D maybe TRBD2 (5 bases). Germline values: CDR1 MNHEY, CDR2 SVGEGT. The CDR3 has 15 amino acids. Trimming pared 3 bases from V and 3 bases from J, leaving 12 bases between.

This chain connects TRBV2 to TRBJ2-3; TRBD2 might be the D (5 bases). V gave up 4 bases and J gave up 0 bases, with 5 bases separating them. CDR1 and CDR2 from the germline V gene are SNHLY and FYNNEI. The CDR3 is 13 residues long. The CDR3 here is CASSGESTDTQYF. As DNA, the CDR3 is TGTGCCAGCAGTGGGGAGAGCACAGATACGCAGTATTTT.

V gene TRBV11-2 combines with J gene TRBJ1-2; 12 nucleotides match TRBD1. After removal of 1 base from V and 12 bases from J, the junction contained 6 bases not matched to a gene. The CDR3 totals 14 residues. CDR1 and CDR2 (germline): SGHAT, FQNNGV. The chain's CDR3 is CASSLAGQGARNTF. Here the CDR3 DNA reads TGTGCCAGCAGCTTAGCGGGACAGGGGGCGAGGAACACCTTC.

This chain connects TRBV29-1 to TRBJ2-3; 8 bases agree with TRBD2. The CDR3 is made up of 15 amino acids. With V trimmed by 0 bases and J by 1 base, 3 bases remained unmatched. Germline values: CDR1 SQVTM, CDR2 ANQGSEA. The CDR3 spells CSVEDGRGGTDTQYF. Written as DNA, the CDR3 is TGCAGCGTTGAAGATGGGCGGGGGGGCACAGATACGCAGTATTTT.

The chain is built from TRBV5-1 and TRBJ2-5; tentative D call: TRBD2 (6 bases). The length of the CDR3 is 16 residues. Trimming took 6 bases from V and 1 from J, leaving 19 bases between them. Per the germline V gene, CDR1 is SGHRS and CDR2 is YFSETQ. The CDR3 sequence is CASTQRAGTPQETQYF. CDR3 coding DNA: TGCGCCAGCACCCAACGGGCAGGGACTCCCCAAGAGACCCAGTACTTC.

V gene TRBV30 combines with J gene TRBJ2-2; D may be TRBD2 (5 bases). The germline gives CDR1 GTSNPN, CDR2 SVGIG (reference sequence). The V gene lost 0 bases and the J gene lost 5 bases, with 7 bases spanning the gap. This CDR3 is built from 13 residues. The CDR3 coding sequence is TGTGCCTGGAGTGTAGGCGGGACCGGGGAGCTGTTTTTT. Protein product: CAWSVGGTGELFF.

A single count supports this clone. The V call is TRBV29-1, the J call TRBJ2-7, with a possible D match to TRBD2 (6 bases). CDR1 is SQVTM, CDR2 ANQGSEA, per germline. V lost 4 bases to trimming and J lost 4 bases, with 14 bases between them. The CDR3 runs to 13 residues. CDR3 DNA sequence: TGCAGCGTTGCCAGGGAGGAAAGGTACGAGCAGTACTTC. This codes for CSVAREERYEQYF.

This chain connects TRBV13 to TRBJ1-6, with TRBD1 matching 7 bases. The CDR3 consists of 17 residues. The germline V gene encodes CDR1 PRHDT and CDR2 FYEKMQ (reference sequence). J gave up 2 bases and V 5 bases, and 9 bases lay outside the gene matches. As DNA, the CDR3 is TGTGCCAGCAGCCGCTACCCGGGACAGACCTATAATTCACCCCTCCACTTT. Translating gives CASSRYPGQTYNSPLHF.